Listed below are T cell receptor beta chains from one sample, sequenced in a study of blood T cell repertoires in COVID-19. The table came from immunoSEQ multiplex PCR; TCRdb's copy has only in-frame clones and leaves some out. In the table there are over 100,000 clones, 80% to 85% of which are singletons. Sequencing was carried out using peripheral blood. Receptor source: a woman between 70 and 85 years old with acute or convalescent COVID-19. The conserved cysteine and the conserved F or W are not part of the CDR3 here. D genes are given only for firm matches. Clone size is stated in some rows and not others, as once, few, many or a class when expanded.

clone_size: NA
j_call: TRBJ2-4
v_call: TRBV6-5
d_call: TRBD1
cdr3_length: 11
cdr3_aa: ASFSGTENIQY

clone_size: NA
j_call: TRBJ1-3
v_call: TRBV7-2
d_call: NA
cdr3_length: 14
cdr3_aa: ASSSGTANSGNTIY

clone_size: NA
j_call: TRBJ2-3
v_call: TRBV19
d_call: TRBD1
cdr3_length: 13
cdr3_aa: ASTLSGTGAGTQY

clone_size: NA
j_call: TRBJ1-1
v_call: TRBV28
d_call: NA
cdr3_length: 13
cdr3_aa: ASSLLSGSVPEAF

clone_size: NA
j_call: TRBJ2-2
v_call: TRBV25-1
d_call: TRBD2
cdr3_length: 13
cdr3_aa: ASSPSGANTGELF

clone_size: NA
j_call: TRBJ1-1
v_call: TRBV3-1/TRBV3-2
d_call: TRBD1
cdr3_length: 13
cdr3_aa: ASSPTGTANTEAF

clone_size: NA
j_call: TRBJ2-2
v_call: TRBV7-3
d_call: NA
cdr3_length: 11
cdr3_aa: ASSIRGSQELF

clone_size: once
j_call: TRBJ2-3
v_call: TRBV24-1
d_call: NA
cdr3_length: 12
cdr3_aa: ATSDPSSTDTQY

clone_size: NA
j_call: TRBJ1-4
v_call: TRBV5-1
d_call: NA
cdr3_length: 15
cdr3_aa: ASSLGGGGTTNEKLF

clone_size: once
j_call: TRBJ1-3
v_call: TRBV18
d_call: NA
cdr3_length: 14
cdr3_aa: ASSPGGANSGNTIY

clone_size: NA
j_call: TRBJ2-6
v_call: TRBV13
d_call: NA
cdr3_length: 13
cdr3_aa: ASTPGGAGANVLT

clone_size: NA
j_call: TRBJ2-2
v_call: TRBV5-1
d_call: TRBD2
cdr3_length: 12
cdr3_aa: ASRGLANTGELF

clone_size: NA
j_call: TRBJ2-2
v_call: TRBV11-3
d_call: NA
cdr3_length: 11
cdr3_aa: ASSLDSDGELF

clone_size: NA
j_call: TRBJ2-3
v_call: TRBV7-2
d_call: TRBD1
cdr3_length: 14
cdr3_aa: ASSLEGRGQTDTQY

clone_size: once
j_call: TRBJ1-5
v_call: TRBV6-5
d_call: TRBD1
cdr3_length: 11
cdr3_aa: ASKSTGDQPQH

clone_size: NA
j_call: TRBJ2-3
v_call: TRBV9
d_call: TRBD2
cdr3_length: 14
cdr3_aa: ASSVQTGTSGDTQY

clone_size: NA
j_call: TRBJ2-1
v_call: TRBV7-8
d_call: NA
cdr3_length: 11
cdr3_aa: ASSLDRDAEQF

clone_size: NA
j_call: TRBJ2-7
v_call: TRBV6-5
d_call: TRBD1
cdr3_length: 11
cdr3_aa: ASSSAGGYEQY

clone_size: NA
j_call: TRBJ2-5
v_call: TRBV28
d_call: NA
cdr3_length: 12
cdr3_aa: ASSFSRVGETQY

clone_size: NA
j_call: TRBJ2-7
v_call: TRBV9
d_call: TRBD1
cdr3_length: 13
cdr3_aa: ASSVGTGGYYEQY

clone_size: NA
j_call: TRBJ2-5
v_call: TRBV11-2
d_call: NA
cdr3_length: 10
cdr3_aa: ASSTTQETQY

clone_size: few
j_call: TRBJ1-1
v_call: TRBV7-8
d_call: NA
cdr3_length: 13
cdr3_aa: ASSAKGRGATEAF

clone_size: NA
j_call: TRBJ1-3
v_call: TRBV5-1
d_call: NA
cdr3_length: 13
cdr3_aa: ASSSQGALGNTIY

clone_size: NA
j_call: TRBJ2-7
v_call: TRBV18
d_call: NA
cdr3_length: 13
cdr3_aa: ASSSRDGAGGEQY

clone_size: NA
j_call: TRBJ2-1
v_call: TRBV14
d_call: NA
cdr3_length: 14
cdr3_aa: ASSQDVGQGSAEQF

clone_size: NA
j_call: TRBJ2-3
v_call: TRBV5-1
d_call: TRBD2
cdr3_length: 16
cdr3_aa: ASSLSLAGGASTDTQY

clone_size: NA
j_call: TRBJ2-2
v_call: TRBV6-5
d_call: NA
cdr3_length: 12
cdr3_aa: ASTGAYGGGELF

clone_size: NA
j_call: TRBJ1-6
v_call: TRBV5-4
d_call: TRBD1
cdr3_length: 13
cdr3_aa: ASRAGTGENSPLH

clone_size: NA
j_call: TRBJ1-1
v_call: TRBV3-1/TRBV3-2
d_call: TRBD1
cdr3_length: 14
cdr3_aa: ASSPILETGDTEAF

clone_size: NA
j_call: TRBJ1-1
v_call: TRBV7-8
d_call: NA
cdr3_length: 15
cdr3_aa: ASRPILGLSGNTEAF

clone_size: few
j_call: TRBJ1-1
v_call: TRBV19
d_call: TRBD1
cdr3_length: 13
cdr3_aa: ASGFPGGMNTEAF

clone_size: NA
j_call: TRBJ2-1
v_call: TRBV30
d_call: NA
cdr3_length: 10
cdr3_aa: AWTLSYNEQF

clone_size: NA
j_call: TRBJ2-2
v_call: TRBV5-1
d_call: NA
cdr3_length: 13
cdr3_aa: ASSFEGLNTGELF

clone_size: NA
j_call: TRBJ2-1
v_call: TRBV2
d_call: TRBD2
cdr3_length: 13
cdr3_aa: ASSDLAGGYNEQF

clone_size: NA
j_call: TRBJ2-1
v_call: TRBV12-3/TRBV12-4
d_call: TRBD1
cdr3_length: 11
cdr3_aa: ASSLNRGYEQF

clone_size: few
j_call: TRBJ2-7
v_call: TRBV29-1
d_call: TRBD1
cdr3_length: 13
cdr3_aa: SVEDPEGAPYEQY

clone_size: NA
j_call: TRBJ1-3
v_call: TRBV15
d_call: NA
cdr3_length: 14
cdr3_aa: ATSRDAPGTGNTIY

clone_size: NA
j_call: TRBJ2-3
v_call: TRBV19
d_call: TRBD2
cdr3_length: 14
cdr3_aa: ASSILAGGLTDTQY

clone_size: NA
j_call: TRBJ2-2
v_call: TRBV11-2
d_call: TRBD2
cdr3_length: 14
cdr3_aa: ASSALAGGNTGELF

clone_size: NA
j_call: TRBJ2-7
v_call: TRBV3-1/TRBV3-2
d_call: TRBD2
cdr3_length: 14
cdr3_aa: ASGTQGGRAVYEQY

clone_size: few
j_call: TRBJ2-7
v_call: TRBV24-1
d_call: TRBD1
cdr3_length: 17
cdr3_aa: ATSDSRDRGPRGSYEQY

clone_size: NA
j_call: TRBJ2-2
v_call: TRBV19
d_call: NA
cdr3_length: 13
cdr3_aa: ASSMQGGNTGELF

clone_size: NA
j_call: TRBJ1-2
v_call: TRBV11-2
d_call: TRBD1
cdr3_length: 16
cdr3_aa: ASSTRRAGGLGNYGYT

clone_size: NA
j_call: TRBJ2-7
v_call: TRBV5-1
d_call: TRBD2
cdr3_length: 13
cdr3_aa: ASSREGRLSYEQY

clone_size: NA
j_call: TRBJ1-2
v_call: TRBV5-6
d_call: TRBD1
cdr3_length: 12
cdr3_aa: ASSRDRASYGYT

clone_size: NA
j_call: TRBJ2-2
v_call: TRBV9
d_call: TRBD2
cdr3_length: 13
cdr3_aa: ASSPQGSGNWELF

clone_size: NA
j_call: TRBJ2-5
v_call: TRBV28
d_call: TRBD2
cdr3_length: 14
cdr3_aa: ASSLEASGSKETQY

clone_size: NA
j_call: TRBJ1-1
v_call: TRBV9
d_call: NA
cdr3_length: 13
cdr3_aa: ASSVGVRGSTEAF

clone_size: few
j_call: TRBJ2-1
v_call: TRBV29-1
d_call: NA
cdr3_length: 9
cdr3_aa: SVDPYNEQF

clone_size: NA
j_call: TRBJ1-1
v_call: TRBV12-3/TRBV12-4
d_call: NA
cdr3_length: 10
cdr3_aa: ATSEDYTEAF

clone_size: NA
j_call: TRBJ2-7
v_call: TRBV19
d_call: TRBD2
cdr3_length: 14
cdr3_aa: ASSPRVTSGSYEQY

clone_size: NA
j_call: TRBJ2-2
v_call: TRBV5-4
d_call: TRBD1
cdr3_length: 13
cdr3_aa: ASAVGGQGAGELF

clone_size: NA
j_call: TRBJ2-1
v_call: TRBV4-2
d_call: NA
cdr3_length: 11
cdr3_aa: ASSQDSGLKQF

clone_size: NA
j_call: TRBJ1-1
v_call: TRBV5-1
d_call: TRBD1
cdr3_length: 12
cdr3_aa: ASSFWDRGTEAF

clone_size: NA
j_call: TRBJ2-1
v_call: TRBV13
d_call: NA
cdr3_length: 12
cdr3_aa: ASSFGRRGNEQF